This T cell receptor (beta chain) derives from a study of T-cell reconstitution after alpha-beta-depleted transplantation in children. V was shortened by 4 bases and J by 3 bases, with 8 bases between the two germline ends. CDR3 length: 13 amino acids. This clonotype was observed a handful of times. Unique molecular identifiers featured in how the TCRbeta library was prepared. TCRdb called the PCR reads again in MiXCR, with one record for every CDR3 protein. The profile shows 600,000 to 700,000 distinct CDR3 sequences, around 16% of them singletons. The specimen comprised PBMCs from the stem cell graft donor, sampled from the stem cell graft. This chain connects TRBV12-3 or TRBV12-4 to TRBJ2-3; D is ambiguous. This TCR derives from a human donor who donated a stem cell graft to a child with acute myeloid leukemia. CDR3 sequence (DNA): TGTGCCAGCAGTTCCAGCAGTACAGATACGCAGTATTTT. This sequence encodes CASSSSSTDTQYF.